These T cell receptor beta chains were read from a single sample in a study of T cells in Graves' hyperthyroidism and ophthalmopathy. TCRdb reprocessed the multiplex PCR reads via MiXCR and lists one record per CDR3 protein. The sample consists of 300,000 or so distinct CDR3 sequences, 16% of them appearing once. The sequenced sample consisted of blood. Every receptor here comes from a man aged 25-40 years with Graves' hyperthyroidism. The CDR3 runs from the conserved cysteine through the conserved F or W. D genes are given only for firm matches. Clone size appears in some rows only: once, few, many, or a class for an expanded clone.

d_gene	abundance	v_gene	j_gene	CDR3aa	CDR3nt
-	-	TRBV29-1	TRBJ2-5	CSVVGPGNPQYF	TGCAGCGTTGTGGGGCCAGGGAATCCCCAGTACTTC
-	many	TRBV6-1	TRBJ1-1	CASSRGGGDTEAFF	TGTGCCAGCAGCCGGGGAGGGGGGGACACTGAAGCTTTCTTT
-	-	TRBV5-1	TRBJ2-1	CASSPRLTYNEQFF	TGCGCCAGCAGCCCGAGACTCACCTACAATGAGCAGTTCTTC
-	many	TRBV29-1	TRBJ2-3	CSVAGESPDTQYF	TGCAGCGTTGCGGGGGAGTCCCCAGATACGCAGTATTTT
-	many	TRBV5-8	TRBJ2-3	CASSPGGSAVTDTQYF	TGTGCCAGCAGCCCTGGGGGCAGCGCGGTCACAGATACGCAGTATTTT
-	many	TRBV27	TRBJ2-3	CASSDPAGVLPDTQYF	TGTGCCAGCAGTGACCCGGCGGGCGTCCTCCCAGATACGCAGTATTTT
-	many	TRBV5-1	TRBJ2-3	CASSLARTKAGDTQYF	TGCGCCAGCAGCTTGGCCCGGACTAAGGCGGGAGATACGCAGTATTTT
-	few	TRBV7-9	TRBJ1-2	CASSSILSEVYTF	TGTGCCAGCAGCTCGATCCTTTCGGAGGTCTACACCTTC
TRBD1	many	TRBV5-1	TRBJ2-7	CASSMDRVQQYF	TGCGCCAGCAGCATGGACAGGGTTCAGCAGTACTTC
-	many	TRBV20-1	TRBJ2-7	CSALERVSYEQYF	TGCAGTGCTCTAGAACGGGTCTCCTACGAGCAGTACTTC
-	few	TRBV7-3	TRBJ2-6	CASSSPLSGANVLTF	TGTGCCAGCAGCTCCCCCCTCTCTGGGGCCAACGTCCTGACTTTC
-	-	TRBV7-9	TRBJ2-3	CASSSKQSSGPWADTQYF	TGTGCCAGCAGCTCCAAACAGTCCAGCGGGCCCTGGGCAGATACGCAGTATTTT
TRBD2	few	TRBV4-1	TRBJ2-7	CASSQTVSGADYEQYF	TGCGCCAGCAGCCAAACGGTTAGCGGGGCTGACTACGAGCAGTACTTC
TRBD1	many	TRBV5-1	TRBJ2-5	CASSPGDSGDQETQYF	TGCGCCAGCAGCCCCGGGGACAGTGGTGACCAAGAGACCCAGTACTTC
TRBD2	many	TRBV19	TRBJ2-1	CASSMRTSGTNEQFF	TGTGCCAGTAGTATGCGGACTAGCGGAACCAATGAGCAGTTCTTC
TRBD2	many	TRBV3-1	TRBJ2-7	CASSHRTSGRPAEQYF	TGTGCCAGCAGCCACAGGACTAGCGGGAGACCGGCGGAGCAGTACTTC
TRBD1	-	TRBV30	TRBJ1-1	CAWSVKGANTEAFF	TGTGCCTGGAGTGTAAAGGGGGCGAACACTGAAGCTTTCTTT
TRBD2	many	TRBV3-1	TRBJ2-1	CASSAPSGSGIEQFF	TGTGCCAGCAGCGCCCCCTCGGGGAGCGGGATTGAGCAGTTCTTC
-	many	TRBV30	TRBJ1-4	CAWSEEGRYAIPQKLFF	TGTGCCTGGAGTGAGGAGGGGCGGTACGCTATACCCCAAAAACTGTTTTTT
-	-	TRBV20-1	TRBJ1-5	CSVKDGNQPQHF	TGCAGTGTCAAGGACGGAAATCAGCCCCAGCATTTT
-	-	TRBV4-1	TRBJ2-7	CASSHAFGTWPHEQYF	TGCGCCAGCAGCCATGCGTTCGGGACTTGGCCCCACGAGCAGTACTTC
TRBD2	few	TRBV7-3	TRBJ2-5	CASSSLAGVKTQYF	TGTGCCAGCAGCTCACTAGCGGGAGTAAAGACCCAGTACTTC
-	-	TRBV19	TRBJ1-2	CASSIDRYGYTF	TGTGCCAGTAGTATAGATCGGTATGGCTACACCTTC
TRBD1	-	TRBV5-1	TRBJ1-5	CASSLDAGGNQPQHF	TGCGCCAGCAGCTTGGACGCAGGGGGGAATCAGCCCCAGCATTTT
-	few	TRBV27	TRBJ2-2	CATKGSSGTGELFF	TGTGCCACTAAGGGTTCCAGCGGGACCGGGGAGCTGTTTTTT
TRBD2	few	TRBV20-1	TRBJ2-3	CSARGGRMDTQYF	TGCAGTGCCCGGGGGGGCAGAATGGATACGCAGTATTTT
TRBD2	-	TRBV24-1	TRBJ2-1	CATSGTSGSGNEQFF	TGTGCCACCAGTGGGACTAGCGGGAGCGGTAATGAGCAGTTCTTC
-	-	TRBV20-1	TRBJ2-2	CSARDGVF	TGCAGTGCTAGAGATGGGGTTTTT
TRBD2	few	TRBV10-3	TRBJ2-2	CAIKTVASGRGTGELFF	TGTGCCATCAAAACTGTGGCGAGCGGGAGGGGCACCGGGGAGCTGTTTTTT
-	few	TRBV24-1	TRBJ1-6	CATGCVGNSPLHF	TGTGCCACCGGCTGTGTAGGGAATTCACCCCTCCACTTT
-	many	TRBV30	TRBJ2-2	CASSQGSTNTGELFF	TGTGCCTCATCCCAGGGGTCCACTAACACCGGGGAGCTGTTTTTT
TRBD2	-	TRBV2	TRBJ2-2	CASSSPGLAGVPGELFF	TGTGCCAGCAGTTCTCCGGGACTAGCGGGAGTCCCCGGGGAGCTGTTTTTT
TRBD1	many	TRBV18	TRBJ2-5	CASSRTGLVTQYF	TGTGCCAGCTCTAGGACAGGGCTGGTGACCCAGTACTTC
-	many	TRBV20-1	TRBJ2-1	CSVRDYNEQFF	TGCAGTGTAAGGGATTACAATGAGCAGTTCTTC
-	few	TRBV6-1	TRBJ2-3	CATRGYSTDTQYF	TGTGCCACCAGGGGATACAGCACAGATACGCAGTATTTT
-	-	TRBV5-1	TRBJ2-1	CASSLPTDVYNEQFF	TGCGCCAGCAGCTTGCCCACGGACGTCTACAATGAGCAGTTCTTC
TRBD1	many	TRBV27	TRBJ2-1	CASSLREGQGYYNEQFF	TGTGCCAGCAGTTTAAGGGAAGGACAGGGGTACTACAATGAGCAGTTCTTC
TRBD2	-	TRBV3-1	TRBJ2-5	CASSQVPTGLAEETQYF	TGTGCCAGCAGCCAAGTTCCCACGGGACTAGCGGAAGAGACCCAGTACTTC
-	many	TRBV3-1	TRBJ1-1	CASSQDGGNTEAFF	TGTGCCAGCAGCCAAGATGGGGGCAACACTGAAGCTTTCTTT
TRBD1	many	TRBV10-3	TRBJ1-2	CAIRTGVPHGYTF	TGTGCCATCAGGACAGGGGTCCCCCATGGCTACACCTTC
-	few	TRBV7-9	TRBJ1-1	CASSPLGWGESTEAFF	TGTGCCAGCAGCCCGTTAGGGTGGGGGGAGAGTACTGAAGCTTTCTTT
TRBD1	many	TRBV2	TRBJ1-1	CASRGQGLSTEAFF	TGTGCCAGCAGAGGACAGGGGTTATCGACTGAAGCTTTCTTT
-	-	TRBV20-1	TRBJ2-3	CSARAGSHTDTQYF	TGCAGTGCTAGAGCCGGCAGCCACACAGATACGCAGTATTTT
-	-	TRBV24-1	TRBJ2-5	CATSDTIAEETQYF	TGTGCCACCAGTGACACGATTGCAGAAGAGACCCAGTACTTC
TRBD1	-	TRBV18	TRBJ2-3	CASSRLGQGQADTQYF	TGTGCCAGCTCACGACTTGGACAGGGGCAGGCAGATACGCAGTATTTT
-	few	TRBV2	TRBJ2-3	CASSEVWGQDTQYF	TGTGCCAGCAGTGAAGTGTGGGGGCAAGATACGCAGTATTTT
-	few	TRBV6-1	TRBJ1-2	CASSLRNVDYGYTF	TGTGCCAGCAGTCTACGTAATGTCGACTATGGCTACACCTTC
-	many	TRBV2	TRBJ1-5	CASRANQPQHF	TGTGCCAGCAGGGCCAATCAGCCCCAGCATTTT
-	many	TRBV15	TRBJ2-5	CATSRGGAIGETQYF	TGTGCCACCAGCAGAGGAGGTGCGATTGGGGAGACCCAGTACTTC
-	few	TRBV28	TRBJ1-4	CASSSPGLSYEKLFF	TGTGCCAGCAGCTCCCCGGGGTTAAGCTATGAAAAACTGTTTTTT
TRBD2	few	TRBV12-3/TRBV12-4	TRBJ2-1	CASSTGGEGNEQFF	TGTGCCAGCAGTACGGGGGGGGAGGGCAATGAGCAGTTCTTC
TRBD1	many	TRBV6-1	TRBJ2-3	CASSEGTGGADTQYF	TGTGCCAGCAGTGAAGGGACAGGGGGCGCAGATACGCAGTATTTT
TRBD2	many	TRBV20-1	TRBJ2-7	CSARVTSGRGSSYEQYF	TGCAGTGCTAGAGTAACTAGCGGGAGGGGTAGCTCCTACGAGCAGTACTTC
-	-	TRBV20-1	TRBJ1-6	CSAPERGTNNSPLHF	TGCAGTGCTCCGGAGAGGGGAACGAACAATTCACCCCTCCACTTT
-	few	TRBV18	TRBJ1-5	CASSPGGGSNQPQHF	TGTGCCAGCTCACCAGGGGGGGGGAGCAATCAGCCCCAGCATTTT
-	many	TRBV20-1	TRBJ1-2	CSARVGGLYGYTF	TGCAGTGCTAGAGTAGGTGGGCTCTATGGCTACACCTTC
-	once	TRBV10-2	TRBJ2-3	CASHQGRDPTDTQYF	TGCGCCAGTCACCAGGGGCGGGACCCCACAGATACGCAGTATTTT
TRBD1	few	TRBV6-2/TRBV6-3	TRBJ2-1	CASNEMGRTGAGNEQFF	TGTGCCAGCAATGAAATGGGCAGGACAGGGGCGGGGAATGAGCAGTTCTTC
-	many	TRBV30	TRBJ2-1	CAWSADIVISSYNEQFF	TGTGCCTGGAGTGCAGATATCGTTATTAGCTCCTACAATGAGCAGTTCTTC